These 17 T cell receptor beta chains originate from one sample sequenced in a study of human T cells and chemical hapten exposure. This sample's time point: pre-sensitization, week 0. Treatment of the sample: therapeutic diphenylcyclopropenone sensitization with weekly scalp DPC. TCRdb reanalysed the RACE reads using MiXCR and keeps one entry per CDR3 protein. The sample includes 250,000 to 300,000 distinct CDR3 sequences, around 7.3% of them seen just once. The sample in question was whole blood, obtained in connection with sensitization to the hapten diphenylcyclopropenone (DPC). The receptors shown here come from a man in his late teens or twenties with alopecia areata. Some clones in this sample may be carry-over from other donors' samples.

The rearrangement joins TRBV7-9 to TRBJ1-1; a weak D match, TRBD1 (5 bases). V lost 6 bases to trimming and J lost 1 base, with 15 bases between them. The CDR3 runs to 15 residues. CDR1 and CDR2 from the germline V gene are SEHNR and FQNEAQ (reference sequence). CDR3 DNA sequence: TGTGCCAGCAGGGGGCGCGGAAGGCAGAACACTGAAGCTTTCTTT. Encoded protein: CASRGRGRQNTEAFF.

The rearrangement uses TRBV3-1 and TRBJ2-2; the D gene is possibly TRBD1 (6 bases). This CDR3 has 14 residues. The V and J ends lost 4 bases and 4 bases respectively, with 10 bases between them. CDR1 LGHDT and CDR2 YNNKEL come from the germline V gene (reference sequence). In DNA, the CDR3 is TGTGCCAGCAGCCCCTGGACAGTCACCGGGGAGCTGTTTTTT. Its protein is CASSPWTVTGELFF.

This clonotype was observed at least ten times. V and J are TRBV6-2 or TRBV6-3 and TRBJ2-4; D gene uncertain. The CDR3 has 15 residues. Germline V lookup: CDR1 MNHEY, CDR2 SVGEGT. With 6 bases removed from V and 1 base from J, the gap between germline ends came to 13 bases. The CDR3 sequence: CASRGRLAAKNIQYF. As DNA, the CDR3 is TGTGCCAGCAGAGGACGCCTGGCTGCCAAAAACATTCAGTACTTC.

J is TRBJ2-1 and V is TRBV7-9; TRBD2 matches at 11 bases. CDR3 length: 15 amino acids. Germline V gene data show CDR1 as SEHNR and CDR2 as FQNEAQ (reference sequence). The V segment lost 4 bases and the J segment 7 bases; nucleotides outside the gene matches: 6. CDR3 sequence reads: CASSSLAGAPNEQFF. CDR3 sequence (DNA): TGTGCCAGCAGCTCACTAGCGGGGGCCCCGAATGAGCAGTTCTTC.

This clonotype came up a few times. The CDR3 nucleotides read TGTGCCATCCGAGGGAGGGAGCCCTCCTACAATGAGCAGTTCTTC. Its translation: CAIRGREPSYNEQFF. The chain employs TRBV6-2 or TRBV6-3 and TRBJ2-1; TRBD2 matches 7 bases. The CDR3 has 15 residues. CDR1 and CDR2 (germline): MNHEY, SVGEGT. Unmatched junction bases numbered 9, after V lost 10 bases and J lost 0 bases.

This clonotype has a count of ten or more. The chain recombines TRBV28 with TRBJ1-5; D call uncertain. From germline, CDR1 is MDHEN and CDR2 SYDVKM. The V gene lost 6 bases and the J gene lost 1 base, with 13 bases spanning the gap. This CDR3 is 15 amino acids long. This CDR3 is CASSPPRSSNQPQHF. DNA of the CDR3: TGTGCCAGCAGCCCCCCCCGGTCAAGCAATCAGCCCCAGCATTTT.

This sequence joins TRBV28 and TRBJ1-6, with no clear D. CDR1 MDHEN and CDR2 SYDVKM come from the germline V gene. CDR3 length: 15 residues. V was clipped by 1 base and J by 7 bases, with 11 bases between them. CDR3 coding DNA: TGTGCCAGCAGTTTATCGACGCAGCAGAATTCACCCCTCCACTTT. Translating gives CASSLSTQQNSPLHF.

The genes are TRBV27 and TRBJ2-7, with D perhaps TRBD2 (5 bases). Trimming removed 6 bases at V and 1 base at J, with 13 bases between. CDR1 is MNHEY, CDR2 SMNVEV, per germline (reference sequence). CDR3 length: 14 amino acids. The CDR3 DNA reads as TGTGCCAGCAGCCTGCGTCGGGGATCCTACGAGCAGTACTTC. It codes for CASSLRRGSYEQYF.

CDR3 nucleotides: TGCAGCGTTAGAGGTGGCTACACCTTC. It translates to CSVRGGYTF. The chain combines TRBV29-1 with TRBJ1-2, with no clear D. Germline-derived CDR1 and CDR2 are SQVTM and ANQGSEA. V lost 5 bases to trimming and J lost 7 bases, with 5 bases between them. The CDR3 consists of 9 residues.

The table lists this clonotype with a few counts. The genes are TRBV11-2 and TRBJ2-1; a possible D gene is TRBD2 (5 bases). CDR1 and CDR2 from the germline V gene are SGHAT and FQNNGV. V was pared by 1 base and J by 0 bases, with 16 bases between. The CDR3 sequence is 18 residues long. The CDR3 protein is CASSLVGRRYGSYNEQFF. The CDR3 DNA follows: TGTGCCAGCAGCTTAGTTGGTAGGAGGTATGGCTCCTACAATGAGCAGTTCTTC.

This clonotype was seen many times. This chain uses TRBV4-1 with TRBJ2-7; no definite D call. The CDR3 is made up of 15 amino acids. The germline V and J ends were trimmed by 0 bases and 3 bases, with 12 bases remaining between them. Per the germline V gene, CDR1 is MGHRA and CDR2 is YSYEKL. The CDR3 DNA reads as TGCGCCAGCAGCCAAGATCGTCACAGCTTCTACGAGCAGTACTTC. Protein sequence: CASSQDRHSFYEQYF.

This clonotype was seen a few times. The rearrangement links TRBV10-3 to TRBJ1-1; maybe TRBD1 (6 bases). CDR1 ENHRY and CDR2 SYGVKD come from the germline V gene. The CDR3 loop spans 14 amino acids. Trimming cost V 5 bases and J 1 base, with 11 bases left between them. The chain's CDR3 is CAISRDIKNTEAFF. The CDR3 DNA reads TGTGCCATCAGTAGGGACATAAAGAACACTGAAGCTTTCTTT.

This rearrangement joins TRBV6-2 or TRBV6-3 to TRBJ2-2; D gene uncertain. The germline V gene encodes CDR1 MNHEY and CDR2 SVGEGT. Trimming took 4 bases from V and 3 from J, leaving 9 bases between them. The CDR3 has 14 residues. The CDR3 loop reads CASSFGRHTGELFF. The CDR3 DNA reads as TGTGCCAGCAGTTTTGGCAGACACACCGGGGAGCTGTTTTTT.

In DNA form, the CDR3 reads TGTGCCAGCACCCTTATGGGGTACAATGAGCAGTTCTTC. Protein product: CASTLMGYNEQFF. This chain joins TRBV6-1 and TRBJ2-1; D remains ambiguous. Looked up from germline, CDR1 is MNHNS and CDR2 is SASEGT. V was pared by 7 bases and J by 4 bases, with 11 bases between. The CDR3 contains 13 residues.

This clonotype was detected a few times. The V and J genes are TRBV28 and TRBJ1-4; 8 nucleotides agree with TRBD1. From germline, CDR1 is MDHEN and CDR2 SYDVKM. V gave up 6 bases and J gave up 5 bases; unmatched junction bases: 5. CDR3 length: 14 amino acids. CDR3 sequence reads: CASSQGADNEKLFF. The CDR3 DNA sequence: TGTGCCAGCAGCCAGGGGGCCGACAATGAAAAACTGTTTTTT.

This clonotype showed up many times. The V gene is TRBV7-9, the J gene TRBJ1-2; 8 nucleotides line up with TRBD1. The CDR3 is 15 amino acids. The junction had 8 bases not matched to a gene; V was cut back by 5 bases and J by 3 bases. Per germline, CDR1 SEHNR and CDR2 FQNEAQ (reference sequence). The CDR3 DNA is TGTGCCAGCAGCGGAAGGGACAGGCGATACTATGGCTACACCTTC. Amino acids: CASSGRDRRYYGYTF.

This clonotype has just a few counts. The V gene is TRBV6-5, the J gene TRBJ1-1; D is uncertain. CDR3 length equals 11 residues. Trimming cost V 2 bases and J 13 bases, with 11 bases left between them. The V gene's germline CDR1 is MNHEY and CDR2 SVGAGI. The DNA for the CDR3 is TGTGCCAGCAGTTACGCCGGGGAGGGTTTCTTT. Amino acids: CASSYAGEGFF.